The text below deals with one T cell receptor (beta chain). TCRdb keeps only in-frame clones here, not all; method: immunoSEQ multiplex PCR. The data contain some 120,000 clones, 80% to 90% of them seen just once; the ten biggest clones take up more than 3%. This sample was included in a study of T cell responses to AZD1222 COVID-19 vaccine. This specimen consisted of peripheral blood, obtained on day 0 of MenACWY control vaccination. The TCR sequence derives from an adult in good health.

The CDR3 nucleotides read TGTGCCAGCAGCTTGGTTCGGACGGTCTCCTACGAGCAGTACTTC. Amino acid sequence: CASSLVRTVSYEQYF. This chain uses TRBV5-5 with TRBJ2-7, with D unclear. Germline V gene lookup returns CDR1 SGHKS and CDR2 YYEKEE (reference sequence). CDR3 length: 15 amino acids. The germline V and J ends were trimmed by 0 bases and 0 bases, with 10 bases remaining between them. Drawing the rest from reference TRBV5-5 and TRBJ2-7, the complete variable domain is DAGVTQSPTHLIKTRGQQVTLRCSPISGHKSVSWYQQVLGQGPQFIFQYYEKEERGRGNFPDRFSARQFPNYSSELNVNALLLGDSALYLCASSLVRTVSYEQYFGPGTRLTVT.